Listed here are 18 T cell receptor beta chains from one sample, sequenced in a study of T-cell memory formation after mild COVID-19 (dated by TCRdb to the early 2020s). Libraries were made using 5' RACE. TCRdb lists the instrument as Illumina NovaSeq 6000. The raw public data were reprocessed by TCRdb itself: fastp quality trimming at Q25, MiXCR clonotype calling, in-frame beta chains only. Under each unique CDR3 protein, matching rows form one entry showing the most common genes and DNA. Recorded for this sample are about 190,000 distinct CDR3 sequences; around 16% of them occurred a single time. The ten largest clones capture roughly 2.3% of the sample. What was sequenced was PBMCs or a T cell subset sorted from them (not recorded which). These receptors all stem from an adult woman who had mild COVID-19 (a few samples of this study predate the infection). The sample titles of this study are shuffled in the database, so cell type and time point are left out; the donor was told from shared clones.

There are a few counts of this clonotype. This chain uses TRBV10-3 with TRBJ1-4, with D possibly matching TRBD1 (5 bases). The germline V and J ends were trimmed by 6 bases and 0 bases, with 11 bases remaining between them. CDR3 size: 15 residues. Germline V gives CDR1 ENHRY, CDR2 SYGVKD. The CDR3 spells CAISRDGPTNEKLFF. For the CDR3, the DNA is TGTGCCATCAGCCGGGACGGCCCAACTAATGAAAAACTGTTTTTT.

The chain carries TRBV5-1 and TRBJ2-1; D possibly corresponds to TRBD2 (5 bases). The CDR3 is made up of 14 amino acids. The germline V gene has CDR1 SGHRS and CDR2 YFSETQ. With 0 bases removed from V and 8 bases from J, the gap between germline ends came to 12 bases. CDR3 sequence reads: CASSLGGLGDEQFF. In DNA, the CDR3 is TGCGCCAGCAGCTTGGGAGGACTTGGGGATGAGCAGTTCTTC.

The rearrangement joins TRBV2 to TRBJ1-4; TRBD1 might be the D (5 bases). This CDR3 is built from 13 residues. Germline CDR1 reads SNHLY; CDR2 reads FYNNEI. The ends were cut back, 5 bases at V and 10 bases at J, with 14 bases in the middle. The CDR3 is CASSPRTGGKLFF. Here the CDR3 DNA reads TGTGCCAGCAGTCCGCGGACGGGGGGAAAACTGTTTTTT.

This clonotype was seen a handful of times. The V call is TRBV12-3 or TRBV12-4, the J call TRBJ2-7; D call uncertain. The CDR3 is 13 residues long. V shed 3 bases and J shed 3 bases, with 9 bases lying between them. The CDR3 DNA reads TGTGCCAGCAGTTTCGATGAGAGCTACGAGCAGTACTTC. It translates to CASSFDESYEQYF.

The rearrangement links TRBV7-2 to TRBJ2-7; D call uncertain. Germline V gene sequence: CDR1 SGHTA, CDR2 FQGNSA. Trimming removed 0 bases at V and 3 bases at J, with 15 bases between. This CDR3 spans 16 amino acids. CDR3: CASSLAPWGGFYEQYF. DNA for the CDR3: TGTGCCAGCAGCTTAGCCCCGTGGGGTGGATTCTACGAGCAGTACTTC.

The chain joins TRBV20-1 to TRBJ1-2; 8 bases map to TRBD1. The CDR3 has 13 residues. The ends lost 5 bases at V and 7 bases at J; junction bases unmatched: 9. CDR1 and CDR2 (germline): DFQATT, SNEGSKA (reference sequence). The CDR3 DNA sequence: TGCAGTGCTCACAGGCAGGGGGCAGGTGGCTACACCTTC. Translating gives CSAHRQGAGGYTF.

The chain has TRBV7-3 and TRBJ2-1, with D perhaps TRBD2 (6 bases). The V end was cut by 5 bases, the J end by 9 bases, with 11 bases between. The germline V gene has CDR1 SGHTA and CDR2 FQGTGA. The CDR3 totals 12 residues. The CDR3 reads CASSRMGGEQFF. The DNA for the CDR3 is TGTGCCAGCAGCCGGATGGGGGGTGAGCAGTTCTTC.

This clonotype was counted between two and nine times. CDR3 residues: CASSESGRNTGELFF. In DNA form, the CDR3 reads TGTGCCAGCAGTGAATCAGGGAGGAACACCGGGGAGCTGTTTTTT. The J gene is TRBJ2-2, the V gene TRBV2, with D tentatively TRBD1 or TRBD2 (5 bases each). The CDR3 is 15 residues long. Looked up from germline, CDR1 is SNHLY and CDR2 is FYNNEI. Deletions cut 2 bases from V and 1 base from J, with 8 bases between. Together with reference TRBV2 and TRBJ2-2, the CDR3 gives the full variable domain: EPEVTQTPSHQVTQMGQEVILRCVPISNHLYFYWYRQILGQKVEFLVSFYNNEISEKSEIFDDQFSVERPDGSNFTLKIRSTKLEDSAMYFCASSESGRNTGELFFGEGSRLTVL.

This chain joins TRBV3-1 and TRBJ2-7; D is possibly TRBD2 (6 bases). Trimming removed 4 bases at V and 3 bases at J, with 10 bases between. CDR3 length equals 13 residues. Germline V lookup: CDR1 LGHDT, CDR2 YNNKEL (reference sequence). The CDR3 spells CASSPGGIYEQYF. CDR3 nucleotides: TGTGCCAGCAGCCCCGGAGGGATCTACGAGCAGTACTTC.

The gene calls are TRBV2 and TRBJ1-3, with D uncertain. The germline CDR1 and CDR2 sequences are SNHLY and FYNNEI. This CDR3 spans 17 amino acids. Trimming shortened V by 2 bases and J by 0 bases, and 14 bases separated the two germline ends. CDR3 sequence reads: CASSERLASISGNTIYF. CDR3 nucleotide sequence: TGTGCCAGCAGTGAAAGGTTAGCCAGCATCTCTGGAAACACCATATATTTT.

This clonotype was counted between two and nine times. This sequence joins TRBV12-3 or TRBV12-4 and TRBJ1-6; the D gene is possibly TRBD1 (6 bases). V was clipped by 1 base and J by 8 bases, with 9 bases between them. The CDR3 extends over 14 amino acids. The CDR3 region has the DNA TGTGCCAGCAGTTTAGGGACAGTTCATTCACCCCTCCACTTT. Protein: CASSLGTVHSPLHF.

This clonotype was counted many times. The V gene is TRBV7-9, the J gene TRBJ2-5; 8 nucleotides align to TRBD2. The germline CDR1 and CDR2 sequences are SEHNR and FQNEAQ (reference sequence). Germline trimming cut 8 bases from V and 5 bases from J; bases unmatched to any gene: 10. The CDR3 covers 14 residues. CDR3 DNA sequence: TGTGCCAGCCCCCCAACGGGAGGGTCGGAGACCCAGTACTTC. Translating it yields CASPPTGGSETQYF.

This clonotype occurred a few times. The chain combines TRBV5-1 with TRBJ1-1, with a possible D match to TRBD1 (5 bases). The CDR3 consists of 15 residues. Germline V gene data show CDR1 as SGHRS and CDR2 as YFSETQ. V was shortened by 1 base and J by 0 bases, with 10 bases between the two germline ends. CDR3: CASSLSGQMNTEAFF. The CDR3 DNA reads as TGCGCCAGCAGCTTGAGCGGACAAATGAACACTGAAGCTTTCTTT.

The V and J genes are TRBV12-3 or TRBV12-4 and TRBJ2-5; possible D gene TRBD1, 5 bases. V was clipped by 2 bases and J by 2 bases, with 9 bases between them. CDR3 length: 14 amino acids. The CDR3, as DNA: TGTGCCAGCAGTTTACGCAGGGATCAAGAGACCCAGTACTTC. Protein product: CASSLRRDQETQYF.

This clonotype has a handful of counts. The chain recombines TRBV15 with TRBJ2-7, with D hard to call. Trimming shortened V by 0 bases and J by 4 bases, and 7 bases separated the two germline ends. The CDR3 has 13 amino acids. The germline CDR1 and CDR2 sequences are LNHNV and YYDKDF (reference sequence). The CDR3 nucleotides read TGTGCCACCAGCAGAGATGGCGAGTACGAGCAGTACTTC. Its protein product is CATSRDGEYEQYF.

Ten or more counts support this clonotype. The chain recombines TRBV3-1 with TRBJ2-1; the D gene is possibly TRBD2 (5 bases). Trimming removed 3 bases from V and 3 bases from J, with 6 bases in between. The CDR3 loop spans 13 amino acids. Germline CDR1 and CDR2: LGHDT and YNNKEL (reference sequence). CDR3 nucleotide sequence: TGTGCCAGCAGCCATGGACTCTACAATGAGCAGTTCTTC. This codes for CASSHGLYNEQFF.

The chain carries TRBV6-5 and TRBJ1-1; TRBD1 matches 10 bases. This CDR3 spans 13 amino acids. Germline CDR1 and CDR2: MNHEY and SVGAGI. Losses at the gene ends were 5 bases for V and 14 bases for J; bases not matched to a gene: 11. The CDR3 region has the DNA TGTGCCAGCAGTACTAATCGGGACAGGGGCTCATTCTTT. Residues: CASSTNRDRGSFF.

The chain carries TRBV20-1 and TRBJ2-2; TRBD2 aligns across 8 bases. In germline, CDR1 is DFQATT, CDR2 SNEGSKA (reference sequence). V trimming: 6 bases; J trimming: 0 bases; junction bases outside the gene matches: 18. This CDR3 contains 19 residues. DNA for the CDR3: TGCAGTGCGTCCCCTACTAGCGGTCGGGCGTTCGCGAACACCGGGGAGCTGTTTTTT. Encoded protein: CSASPTSGRAFANTGELFF.